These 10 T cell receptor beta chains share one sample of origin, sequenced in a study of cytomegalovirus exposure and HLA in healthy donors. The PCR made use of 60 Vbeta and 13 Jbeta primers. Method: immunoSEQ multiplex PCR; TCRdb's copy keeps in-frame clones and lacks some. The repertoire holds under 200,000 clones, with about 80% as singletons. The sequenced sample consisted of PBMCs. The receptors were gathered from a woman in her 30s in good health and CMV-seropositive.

CDR3 amino acids: CASSLTGGGKTQYF. CDR3 in DNA: TGTGCCAGTAGTTTAACAGGGGGCGGGAAGACCCAGTACTTC. The chain has TRBV19 and TRBJ2-5, with 9 nucleotides matching TRBD1. Trimming took 5 bases from V and 6 from J; bases not matched to a gene: 7. From germline, CDR1 is LNHDA and CDR2 SQIVND (reference sequence). The CDR3 length is 14 residues.

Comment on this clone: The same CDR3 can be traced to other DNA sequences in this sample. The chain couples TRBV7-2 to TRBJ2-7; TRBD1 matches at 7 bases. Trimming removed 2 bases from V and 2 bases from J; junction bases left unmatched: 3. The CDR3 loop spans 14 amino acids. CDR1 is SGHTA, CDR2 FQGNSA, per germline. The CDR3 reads CASSLNRGTYEQYF. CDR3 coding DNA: TGTGCCAGCAGCTTAAACAGGGGTACCTACGAGCAGTACTTC.

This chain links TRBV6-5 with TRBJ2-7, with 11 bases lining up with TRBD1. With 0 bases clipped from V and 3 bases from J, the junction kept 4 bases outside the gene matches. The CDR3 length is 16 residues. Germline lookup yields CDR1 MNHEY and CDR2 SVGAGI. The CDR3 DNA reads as TGTGCCAGCAGTTACTCTACCGGGACAGGGGGCTACGAGCAGTACTTC. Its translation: CASSYSTGTGGYEQYF.

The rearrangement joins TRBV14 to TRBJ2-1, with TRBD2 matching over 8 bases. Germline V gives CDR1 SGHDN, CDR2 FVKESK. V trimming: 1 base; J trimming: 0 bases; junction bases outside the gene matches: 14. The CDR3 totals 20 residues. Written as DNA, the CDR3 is TGTGCCAGCAGCCAAGTCCGTCGACTAGCGACGTTCTTCTCCTACAATGAGCAGTTCTTC. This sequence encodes CASSQVRRLATFFSYNEQFF.

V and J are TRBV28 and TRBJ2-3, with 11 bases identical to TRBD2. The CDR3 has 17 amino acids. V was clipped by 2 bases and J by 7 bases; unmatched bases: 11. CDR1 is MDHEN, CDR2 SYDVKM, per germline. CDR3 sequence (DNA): TGTGCCAGCAGTTTAACCCAACTAGCGGGAGTAGGAAATACGCAGTATTTT. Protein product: CASSLTQLAGVGNTQYF. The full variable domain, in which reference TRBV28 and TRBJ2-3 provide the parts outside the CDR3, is DVKVTQSSRYLVKRTGEKVFLECVQDMDHENMFWYRQDPGLGLRLIYFSYDVKMKEKGDIPEGYSVSREKKERFSLILESASTNQTSMYLCASSLTQLAGVGNTQYFGPGTRLTVL.

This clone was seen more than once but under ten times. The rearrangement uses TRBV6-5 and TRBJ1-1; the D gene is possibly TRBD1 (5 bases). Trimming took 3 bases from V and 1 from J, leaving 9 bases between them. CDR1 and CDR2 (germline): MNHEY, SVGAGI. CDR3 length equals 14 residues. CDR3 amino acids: CASSYRTQNTEAFF. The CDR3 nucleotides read TGTGCCAGCAGTTATAGGACACAGAACACTGAAGCTTTCTTT.

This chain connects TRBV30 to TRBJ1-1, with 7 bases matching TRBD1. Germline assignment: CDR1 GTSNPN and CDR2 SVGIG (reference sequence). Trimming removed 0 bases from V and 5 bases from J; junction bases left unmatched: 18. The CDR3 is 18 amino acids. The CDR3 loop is CAWSVQVLLGQKGTEAFF. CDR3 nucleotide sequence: TGTGCCTGGAGTGTACAAGTATTATTGGGACAGAAAGGGACTGAAGCTTTCTTT.

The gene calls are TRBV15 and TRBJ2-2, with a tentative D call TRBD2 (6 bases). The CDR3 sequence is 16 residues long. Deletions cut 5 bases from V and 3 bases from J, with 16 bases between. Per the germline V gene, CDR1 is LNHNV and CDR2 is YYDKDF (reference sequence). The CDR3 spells CATSGLKWGDTGELFF. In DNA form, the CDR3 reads TGTGCCACCAGCGGGCTTAAATGGGGGGACACCGGGGAGCTGTTTTTT.

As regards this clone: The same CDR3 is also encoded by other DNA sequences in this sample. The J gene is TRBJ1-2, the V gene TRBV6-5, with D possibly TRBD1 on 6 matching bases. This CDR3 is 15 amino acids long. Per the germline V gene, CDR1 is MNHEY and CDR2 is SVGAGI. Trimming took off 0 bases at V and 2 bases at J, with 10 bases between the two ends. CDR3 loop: CASSYSRGVNYGYTF. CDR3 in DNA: TGTGCCAGCAGTTACTCCAGGGGCGTAAACTATGGCTACACCTTC.

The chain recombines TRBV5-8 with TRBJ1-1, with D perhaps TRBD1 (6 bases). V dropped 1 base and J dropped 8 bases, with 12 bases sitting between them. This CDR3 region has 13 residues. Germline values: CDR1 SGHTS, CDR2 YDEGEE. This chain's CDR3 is CASSLLTGTEAFF. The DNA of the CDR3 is TGTGCCAGCAGCTTGTTAACAGGGACCGAAGCTTTCTTT.